This passage covers 29 T cell receptor beta chains from one sample sequenced in a study of T cell responses to AZD1222 COVID-19 vaccine. TCRdb's table, derived via immunoSEQ multiplex PCR, lists solely in-frame clones and lacks some. Of about 100,000 clones listed, around nine tenths were seen once; the top ten hold about 3.3%. Sequences were derived from peripheral blood, sampled on day 0 of AZD1222 vaccination. The origin of the receptors is an adult in good health.

This chain links TRBV27 with TRBJ1-5, with D maybe TRBD1 (6 bases). Trimming pared 4 bases from V and 7 bases from J, leaving 14 bases between. Germline CDR1 and CDR2: MNHEY and SMNVEV (reference sequence). The CDR3 consists of 14 residues. The CDR3 here is CASSSPGAGQPQHF. CDR3 bases: TGTGCCAGCAGTTCCCCAGGGGCGGGCCAGCCCCAGCATTTT.

The V gene is TRBV5-1, the J gene TRBJ2-1, with a possible D match to TRBD2 (5 bases). The V end was cut by 3 bases, the J end by 8 bases, with 15 bases between. This CDR3 spans 14 amino acids. Per the germline V gene, CDR1 is SGHRS and CDR2 is YFSETQ. The CDR3 region has the DNA TGCGCCAGCAGCTCACGGACTCTGGCGTATGAGCAGTTCTTC. It codes for CASSSRTLAYEQFF.

The chain links TRBV13 to TRBJ2-7; 12 bases align to TRBD2. The germline CDR1 and CDR2 sequences are PRHDT and FYEKMQ (reference sequence). Trimming removed 5 bases from V and 10 bases from J; junction bases left unmatched: 3. This CDR3 has 12 amino acids. CDR3 protein: CASSPGLAGQYF. The CDR3 coding sequence is TGTGCCAGCAGCCCCGGACTAGCGGGACAGTACTTC.

The rearrangement joins TRBV7-3 to TRBJ2-5, with D perhaps matching TRBD2 (6 bases). Between the trimmed V and J ends, which lost 0 bases and 4 bases, there was a span of 9 bases. This CDR3 contains 14 residues. Per the germline V gene, CDR1 is SGHTA and CDR2 is FQGTGA. CDR3 loop: CASSLTPSAETQYF. CDR3 bases: TGTGCCAGCAGCTTAACCCCTAGCGCAGAGACCCAGTACTTC.

V and J are TRBV2 and TRBJ2-2, with a possible D match to TRBD2 (5 bases). The CDR3 spans 15 residues. The V and J ends lost 3 bases and 6 bases respectively, with 14 bases between them. Per germline, CDR1 SNHLY and CDR2 FYNNEI. In DNA, the CDR3 is TGTGCCAGCAGTGACCAAGGACTGCAAGCCGGGGAGCTGTTTTTT. It specifies CASSDQGLQAGELFF.

The sample holds one count of this clone. Different DNA sequences within this sample yield the same CDR3. The rearrangement links TRBV6-2 or TRBV6-3 to TRBJ1-1; D perhaps matches TRBD1 (5 bases). The germline CDR1 and CDR2 sequences are MNHEY and SVGEGT. Trimming took off 0 bases at V and 5 bases at J, with 10 bases between the two ends. The CDR3 extends over 14 amino acids. The chain's CDR3 is CASSYSGGGTEAFF. As DNA, the CDR3 is TGTGCCAGCAGTTACTCGGGGGGAGGTACTGAAGCTTTCTTT.

V usage is TRBV11-2 and J usage is TRBJ2-5; 14 positions agree with TRBD2. The germline CDR1 and CDR2 sequences are SGHAT and FQNNGV. Trimming cost V 6 bases and J 1 base; bases outside gene matches: 7. The CDR3 spans 17 residues. CDR3 loop: CASRRGLAGEIQETQYF. Here the CDR3 DNA reads TGTGCCAGCAGACGGGGACTAGCGGGGGAAATCCAAGAGACCCAGTACTTC.

This clone was counted a single time. The chain employs TRBV6-4 and TRBJ1-1, with unresolved D. Deletions cut 4 bases from V and 0 bases from J, with 6 bases between. The CDR3 covers 13 residues. CDR1 MRHNA and CDR2 SNTAGT come from the germline V gene. CDR3 in amino acids: CASSVELNTEAFF. As DNA, the CDR3 is TGTGCCAGCAGTGTTGAGTTGAACACTGAAGCTTTCTTT.

The genes are TRBV11-2 and TRBJ1-2; D possibly corresponds to TRBD1 (5 bases). The CDR3 consists of 14 residues. Germline loops: CDR1 SGHAT, CDR2 FQNNGV. V was pared by 6 bases and J by 0 bases, with 11 bases between. CDR3 nucleotide sequence: TGTGCCAGCAGTCAGGGCAGGACTAACTATGGCTACACCTTC. As protein: CASSQGRTNYGYTF.

This clone has a single count. This chain links TRBV7-2 with TRBJ1-4, with D possibly being TRBD1 (5 bases). The V and J ends lost 6 bases and 8 bases respectively, with 13 bases between them. The V gene's germline CDR1 is SGHTA and CDR2 FQGNSA. The CDR3 is 13 residues long. The CDR3: CASRAGLREKLFF. For the CDR3, the DNA is TGTGCCAGCAGGGCAGGGTTGAGAGAAAAACTGTTTTTT.

The CDR3 sequence is CASSPLGGSNQPQHF. CDR3 DNA sequence: TGTGCCAGCTCGCCCCTTGGGGGAAGCAATCAGCCCCAGCATTTT. V usage is TRBV18 and J usage is TRBJ1-5; D may be TRBD1 (5 bases). The germline V and J ends were trimmed by 6 bases and 1 base, with 13 bases remaining between them. The CDR3 extends over 15 amino acids. CDR1 KGHSH and CDR2 LQKENI come from the germline V gene.

The gene calls are TRBV7-9 and TRBJ1-2; TRBD1 aligns across 7 bases. J lost 6 bases, V lost 1 base, and 2 bases had no gene match. This CDR3 has 13 amino acids. From germline, CDR1 is SEHNR and CDR2 FQNEAQ (reference sequence). The CDR3 is CASSLGTGDGYTF. For the CDR3, the DNA is TGTGCCAGCAGCTTAGGAACAGGGGATGGCTACACCTTC. The variable domain in full, completed from reference TRBV7-9 and TRBJ1-2, reads DTGVSQNPRHKITKRGQNVTFRCDPISEHNRLYWYRQTLGQGPEFLTYFQNEAQLEKSRLLSDRFSAERPKGSFSTLEIQRTEQGDSAMYLCASSLGTGDGYTFGSGTRLTVV.

This rearrangement joins TRBV4-3 to TRBJ1-6; 10 positions match TRBD1. After removal of 0 bases from V and 0 bases from J, the junction contained 5 bases not matched to a gene. The CDR3 contains 19 residues. From germline, CDR1 is LGHNA and CDR2 YSLEER. CDR3 region: CASSQEGGQGSSYNSPLHF. DNA of the CDR3: TGCGCCAGCAGCCAAGAAGGGGGACAGGGGAGCTCCTATAATTCACCCCTCCACTTT.

This clone turned up a few times. The chain is built from TRBV18 and TRBJ1-2; 7 nucleotides agree with TRBD1. V was clipped by 3 bases and J by 8 bases; unmatched bases: 6. The CDR3 consists of 13 residues. The germline V gene encodes CDR1 KGHSH and CDR2 LQKENI. DNA of the CDR3: TGTGCCAGCTCACCGCAAGACAGGGTCGGCTACACCTTC. Amino acids: CASSPQDRVGYTF.

The rearrangement links TRBV24-1 to TRBJ1-1; 9 nucleotides align to TRBD1. CDR1 and CDR2 from the germline V gene are KGHDR and SFDVKD. The CDR3 sequence is 14 residues long. Losses at the gene ends were 4 bases for V and 11 bases for J; bases not matched to a gene: 10. As DNA, the CDR3 is TGTGCCACCAGTGAAACGGGACAGGGTAATCGCGCTTTCTTT. Translating gives CATSETGQGNRAFF.

The genes are TRBV7-9 and TRBJ1-2, with 7 positions matching TRBD1. Looked up from germline, CDR1 is SEHNR and CDR2 is FQNEAQ (reference sequence). Trimming took 3 bases from V and 7 from J; bases not matched to a gene: 17. This CDR3 is 17 amino acids long. The CDR3 is CASSFGFRGQNPGGYTF. CDR3 bases: TGTGCCAGCAGCTTTGGCTTTAGGGGGCAGAACCCCGGTGGCTACACCTTC.

The chain is built from TRBV6-6 and TRBJ2-7; TRBD2 matches 10 bases. Germline V CDR1 and CDR2: MNHNY, SVGAGI (reference sequence). The CDR3 has 13 residues. V lost 7 bases and J lost 2; bases outside the gene matches: 2. The CDR3 coding sequence is TGTGCCAGCACCGGGACTAGCGCCTACGAGCAGTACTTC. Translation gives CASTGTSAYEQYF.

The rearrangement joins TRBV9 to TRBJ2-2; D gene ambiguous. V lost 3 bases, J lost 3 bases, and 9 bases lay in between. CDR3 length equals 14 residues. Germline CDR1 and CDR2: SGDLS and YYNGEE. The CDR3 DNA reads as TGTGCCAGCAGCGGAACTGGGGACACCGGGGAGCTGTTTTTT. Its translation is CASSGTGDTGELFF. The full variable domain, its missing parts supplied by reference TRBV9 and TRBJ2-2, is DSGVTQTPKHLITATGQRVTLRCSPRSGDLSVYWYQQSLDQGLQFLIQYYNGEERAKGNILERFSAQQFPDLHSELNLSSLELGDSALYFCASSGTGDTGELFFGEGSRLTVL.

The V gene is TRBV5-1, the J gene TRBJ2-2; 7 nucleotides agree with TRBD2. V lost 0 bases to trimming and J lost 0 bases; unmatched junction nucleotides: 2. Germline CDR1 is SGHRS and CDR2 is YFSETQ. The length of the CDR3 is 16 residues. The CDR3 reads CASSLALAANTGELFF. The CDR3 DNA sequence: TGCGCCAGCAGCTTGGCTCTAGCGGCGAACACCGGGGAGCTGTTTTTT.

The chain carries TRBV12-3 or TRBV12-4 and TRBJ1-1; D is uncertain. V was pared by 2 bases and J by 4 bases, with 8 bases between. CDR3 size: 13 residues. CDR3 region: CASSLRRPTEAFF. The DNA for the CDR3 is TGTGCCAGCAGTTTAAGGCGTCCCACTGAAGCTTTCTTT.

This clone appeared a single time. CDR3 residues: CASSPGPSYEQYF. The DNA for the CDR3 is TGTGCCAGCAGCCCTGGACCTTCCTACGAGCAGTACTTC. The V call is TRBV7-2, the J call TRBJ2-7; D is ambiguous. Germline V gene sequence: CDR1 SGHTA, CDR2 FQGNSA. Trimming removed 5 bases at V and 1 base at J, with 9 bases between. The CDR3 is made up of 13 amino acids.

V and J are TRBV11-2 and TRBJ1-5; the match to TRBD1 covers 11 bases. Germline CDR1 is SGHAT and CDR2 is FQNNGV. With 5 bases clipped from V and 1 base from J, the junction kept 4 bases outside the gene matches. This CDR3 comprises 16 residues. The CDR3 DNA follows: TGTGCCAGCAGCGACCGGGACAGGGGGAGCAATCAGCCCCAGCATTTT. This gives the protein CASSDRDRGSNQPQHF.

This chain uses TRBV6-5 with TRBJ1-5, with D possibly being TRBD1 (5 bases). Germline values: CDR1 MNHEY, CDR2 SVGAGI. This CDR3 has 12 amino acids. The chain's CDR3 is CAGGDSNQPQHF. Here the CDR3 DNA reads TGTGCGGGAGGGGATAGCAATCAGCCCCAGCATTTT.

The chain uses TRBV27 and TRBJ1-4, with 9 bases aligning to TRBD1. After removal of 0 bases from V and 4 bases from J, the junction contained 12 bases not matched to a gene. Germline-derived CDR1 and CDR2 are MNHEY and SMNVEV (reference sequence). This CDR3 region has 19 residues. The CDR3, as DNA: TGTGCCAGCAGTTTATCGAGAACAGGGGGCACAGCTGGTAATGAAAAACTGTTTTTT. Translation gives CASSLSRTGGTAGNEKLFF.

The CDR3 nucleotides read TGTGCCAGCAGCTCCCAGGGGGCACACTACAATGAGCAGTTCTTC. Protein sequence: CASSSQGAHYNEQFF. The chain combines TRBV11-1 with TRBJ2-1; TRBD1 matches at 8 bases. V lost 4 bases, J lost 3 bases, and 5 bases stayed unmatched. Germline values: CDR1 SGHAT, CDR2 FQDESV (reference sequence). The CDR3 spans 15 residues.

This chain connects TRBV3-1 (or the pseudogene TRBV3-2) to TRBJ2-1; weak D call: TRBD2 (6 bases). Germline V gene lookup returns CDR1 LGHDT and CDR2 YNNKEL (reference sequence). This CDR3 region has 13 residues. Trimming cost V 8 bases and J 6 bases, with 14 bases left between them. The CDR3 is CASEGGVGNEQFF. DNA of the CDR3: TGTGCCAGCGAAGGAGGGGTCGGCAATGAGCAGTTCTTC.

The chain links TRBV6-5 to TRBJ1-2, with TRBD1 as a possible D gene (5 bases). Germline V lookup: CDR1 MNHEY, CDR2 SVGAGI. The CDR3 has 14 amino acids. Trimming pared 6 bases from V and 8 bases from J, leaving 19 bases between. The CDR3 protein is CASSSTHDSSGYTF. The CDR3, as DNA: TGTGCCAGCAGCTCTACCCACGACAGCTCCGGCTACACCTTC.

The V and J genes are TRBV13 and TRBJ2-7; perhaps D is TRBD1 or TRBD2 (5 bases each). Trimming left V 5 bases short and J 2 bases short, with 13 bases between. The CDR3 is 14 amino acids. CDR1 is PRHDT and CDR2 is FYEKMQ in the germline V gene (reference sequence). The CDR3 sequence: CASSGPGRTYEQYF. CDR3 coding DNA: TGTGCCAGCAGCGGGCCGGGACGGACCTACGAGCAGTACTTC.

V and J are TRBV29-1 and TRBJ2-4; D may correspond to TRBD1 or TRBD2 (5 bases each). The CDR3 loop spans 12 amino acids. CDR1 and CDR2 (germline): SQVTM, ANQGSEA. V was clipped by 4 bases and J by 5 bases, with 9 bases between them. The CDR3: CSVVGVQNIQYF. In DNA, the CDR3 is TGCAGCGTTGTGGGGGTACAAAACATTCAGTACTTC.